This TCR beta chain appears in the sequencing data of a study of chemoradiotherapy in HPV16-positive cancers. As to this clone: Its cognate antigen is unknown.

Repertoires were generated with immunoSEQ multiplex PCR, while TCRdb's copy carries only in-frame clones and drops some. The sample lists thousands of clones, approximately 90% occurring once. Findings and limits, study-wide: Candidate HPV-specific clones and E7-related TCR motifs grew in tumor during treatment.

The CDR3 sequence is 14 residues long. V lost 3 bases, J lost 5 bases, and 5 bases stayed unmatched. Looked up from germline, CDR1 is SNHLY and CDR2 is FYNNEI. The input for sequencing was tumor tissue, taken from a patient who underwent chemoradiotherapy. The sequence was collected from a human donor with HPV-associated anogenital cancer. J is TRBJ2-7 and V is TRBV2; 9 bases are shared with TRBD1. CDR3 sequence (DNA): TGTGCCAGCAGTGACGCCGACAGGGGGGACGAGCAGTACTTC. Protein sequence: CASSDADRGDEQYF.